The clone carrying this T cell receptor beta chain is a singleton in its sample. There are 14 residues in the CDR3. In germline, CDR1 is SGHRS, CDR2 YFSETQ. V gave up 4 bases and J gave up 6 bases, with 17 bases separating them. The data belong to a study of blood T cell repertoires in COVID-19. TCRdb keeps only in-frame clones here, not all; method: immunoSEQ multiplex PCR. This sample has 200,000 to 250,000 clones, with 65% to 90% found just once. The gene calls are TRBV5-1 and TRBJ2-7; D may be TRBD1 (5 bases). The sequence came from a man aged 45-65 years with COVID-19, enrolled during active disease. Source material: peripheral blood. The DNA for the CDR3 is TGCGCCAGCAGCCACGAAAGCAGGGTAGGCGAGCAGTACTTC. Encoded protein: CASSHESRVGEQYF.